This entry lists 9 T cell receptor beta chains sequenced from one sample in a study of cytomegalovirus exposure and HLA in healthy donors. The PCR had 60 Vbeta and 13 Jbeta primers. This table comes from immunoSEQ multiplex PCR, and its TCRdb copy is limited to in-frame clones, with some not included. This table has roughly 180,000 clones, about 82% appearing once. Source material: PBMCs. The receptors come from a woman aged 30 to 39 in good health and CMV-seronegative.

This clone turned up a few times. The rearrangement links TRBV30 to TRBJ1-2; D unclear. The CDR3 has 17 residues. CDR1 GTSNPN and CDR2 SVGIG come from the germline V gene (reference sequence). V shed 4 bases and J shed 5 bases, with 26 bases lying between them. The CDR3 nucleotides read TGTGCCTGGACCCTCCCGGGAGGCAGTGGAATGAGATATGGCTACACCTTC. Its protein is CAWTLPGGSGMRYGYTF.

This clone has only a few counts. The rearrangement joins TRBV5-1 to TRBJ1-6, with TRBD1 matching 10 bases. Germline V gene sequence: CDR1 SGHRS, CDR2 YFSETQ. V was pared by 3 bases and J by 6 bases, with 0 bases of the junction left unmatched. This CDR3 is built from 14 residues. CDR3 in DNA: TGCGCCAGCAGCTGGGACAGGGGTAATTCACCCCTCCACTTT. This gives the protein CASSWDRGNSPLHF.

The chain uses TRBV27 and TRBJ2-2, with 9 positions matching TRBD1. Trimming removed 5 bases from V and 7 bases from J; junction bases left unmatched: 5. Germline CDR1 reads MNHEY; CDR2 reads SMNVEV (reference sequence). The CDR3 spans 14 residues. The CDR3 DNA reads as TGTGCCAGCAGTCCTCGGACAGGGGACGGGGAGCTGTTTTTT. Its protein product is CASSPRTGDGELFF.

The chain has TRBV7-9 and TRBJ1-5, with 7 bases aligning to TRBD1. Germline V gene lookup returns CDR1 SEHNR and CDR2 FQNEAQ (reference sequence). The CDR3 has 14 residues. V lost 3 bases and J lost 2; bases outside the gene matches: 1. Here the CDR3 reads CASSFGQGNQPQHF. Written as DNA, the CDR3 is TGTGCCAGCAGCTTTGGACAGGGCAATCAGCCCCAGCATTTT.

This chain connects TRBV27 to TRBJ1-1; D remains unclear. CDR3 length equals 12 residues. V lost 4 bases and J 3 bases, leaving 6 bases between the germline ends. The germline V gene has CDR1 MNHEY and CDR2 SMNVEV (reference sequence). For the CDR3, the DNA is TGTGCCAGCAGTTCAATAGACACTGAAGCTTTCTTT. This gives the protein CASSSIDTEAFF.

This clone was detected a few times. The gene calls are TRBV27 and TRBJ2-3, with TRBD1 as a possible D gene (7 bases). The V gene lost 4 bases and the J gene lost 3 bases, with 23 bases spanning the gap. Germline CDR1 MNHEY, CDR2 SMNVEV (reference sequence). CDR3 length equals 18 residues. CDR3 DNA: TGTGCCAGCAGTTCAAGGGACAGAGGAAAGAGCGGGACAGATACGCAGTATTTT. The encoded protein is CASSSRDRGKSGTDTQYF.

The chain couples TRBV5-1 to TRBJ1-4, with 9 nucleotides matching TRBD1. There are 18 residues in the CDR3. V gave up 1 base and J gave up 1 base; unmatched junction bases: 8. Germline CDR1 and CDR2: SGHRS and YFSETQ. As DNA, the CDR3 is TGCGCCAGCAGCTTGAAGGTCCCGGGACAGGGAACTAATGAAAAACTGTTTTTT. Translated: CASSLKVPGQGTNEKLFF.

CDR3 DNA sequence: TGTGCCAGCAGCTTAGCTATCTTGGACAGTGAGAGCTCCTATAATTCACCCCTCCACTTT. Its protein product is CASSLAILDSESSYNSPLHF. The rearrangement joins TRBV7-2 to TRBJ1-6; tentatively, D is TRBD1 (6 bases). CDR1 is SGHTA and CDR2 is FQGNSA in the germline V gene. The CDR3 totals 20 residues. The ends were cut back, 0 bases at V and 0 bases at J, with 18 bases in the middle.

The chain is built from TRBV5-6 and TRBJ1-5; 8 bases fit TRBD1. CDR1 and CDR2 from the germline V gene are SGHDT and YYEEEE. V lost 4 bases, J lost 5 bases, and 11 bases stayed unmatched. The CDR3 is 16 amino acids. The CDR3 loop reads CASSPGQGGLDQPQHF. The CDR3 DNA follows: TGTGCCAGCAGCCCCGGACAGGGAGGACTCGATCAGCCCCAGCATTTT.